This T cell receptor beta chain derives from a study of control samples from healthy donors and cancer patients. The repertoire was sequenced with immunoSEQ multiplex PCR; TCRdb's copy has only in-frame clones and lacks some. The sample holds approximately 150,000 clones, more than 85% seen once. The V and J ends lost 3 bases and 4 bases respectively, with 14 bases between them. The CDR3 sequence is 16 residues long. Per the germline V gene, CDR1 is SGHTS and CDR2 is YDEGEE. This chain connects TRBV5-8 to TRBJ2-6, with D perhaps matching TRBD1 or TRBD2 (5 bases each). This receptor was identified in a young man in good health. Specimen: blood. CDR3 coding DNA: TGTGCCAGCAGCTGGGGACCGCGTATGGGGGCCAACGTCCTGACTTTC. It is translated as CASSWGPRMGANVLTF.